This T cell receptor (beta chain) was documented in a study of blood T cell repertoires in COVID-19 (dated by TCRdb to about 2020). A note on the overall study: Samples from collaborators originated in the United States, Italy and Spain and spanned both the acute and convalescent phases of COVID-19. The material from the prospective study consisted of cDNA or gDNA derived from T cells, B-cell-depleted T cells, or PBMCs. Deeply sampled blood TCRbeta repertoires from subjects exposed to, actively infected with, or recovered from COVID-19 were included in the dataset. The repertoires were made available in a free public database intended to serve as a resource for research on the immune response to SARS-CoV-2. Samples were obtained from the ongoing ImmuneRACE study (first 160 participants) and from about 1,300 subjects provided by 6 global collaborators. Nearly every sample came with metadata listing a de-identified subject ID, COVID-19 status, age in years and sex. Where available, HLA class I and class II types were taken from metadata supplied by the sample provider and were not determined by assay-based typing. Paper-wide results and their limitations: Clinical and demographic metadata were provided uncurated, with the amount varying by source and participant.

This clone was detected once. Its antigen has not been determined. No base quality information exists; no much larger clone differs at one position. For this chain, trimming is 0 bases at the V end and 5 bases at the J end, and the number of junction bases without a gene match is 7. The CDR3 goes from the cysteine to the phenylalanine over 15 residues. The retained sequence is limited to the CDR3, 45 bases, with the frame set at the first base. The germline V gene supplies CDR1 SGHRS and CDR2 YFSETQ. TCRbeta CDR3 regions were amplified from genomic DNA by means of the immunoSEQ Assay, a bias-controlled multiplex PCR. In the original analysis: The number of nucleated cells in each sample was estimated by amplification of reference gene primers within the assay. To quantify the absolute abundance of each unique TCRbeta CDR3 rearrangement, sequence reads were collapsed and filtered. Productive Simpson clonality was computed per sample as the square root of Simpson's diversity index over productive rearrangements. TCRdb limited this immuneACCESS table to in-frame rearrangements with V and J called. A share of clones is missing; checked studies link under half to unresolved V genes, and the rest is unexplained. That table is the source of V, J and clone size, and D and trimming were worked out from the DNA. This sample holds 300,000 to 350,000 clones; around 88% were observed only once. The ten largest clones take up 1.5% to 2% of the sample.

One collaborating source in Seattle enrolled patients during active infection and followed them longitudinally through the course of disease. Whole blood was collected in K2EDTA tubes by collaborating institutions according to the institutions' own protocols. Collaborator samples were shipped for TCRbeta analysis as frozen whole blood, isolated PBMCs, or DNA extracted from either sample type. The rearrangement combines TRBV5-1 with TRBJ2-5, with 7 central nucleotides matching TRBD2. Sequencing was carried out using peripheral blood. This clonotype was sampled from a woman under 40 with COVID-19, enrolled during active disease. The CDR3 protein is CASSLGGGGKETQYF. In nucleotides, the sequence is TGCGCCAGCAGCTTGGGTGGCGGGGGAAAGGAGACCCAGTACTTC.